One and the same sample provided the 23 T cell receptor beta chains below, sequenced in a study of blood T cell repertoires in COVID-19. The assay was immunoSEQ multiplex PCR, and TCRdb's table has in-frame clones only and misses some. Of around 320,000 clones listed, approximately 89% were seen once; the top ten hold 5.5% to 8%. What was sequenced was peripheral blood. The receptors were sampled from a woman aged 25 to 39 who had recovered from COVID-19.

The J gene is TRBJ2-1, the V gene TRBV6-5; 9 nucleotides match TRBD2. J gave up 4 bases and V 6 bases, and 7 bases lay outside the gene matches. The CDR3 length is 15 residues. Germline CDR1 reads MNHEY; CDR2 reads SVGAGI. The CDR3 bases are TGTGCCAGCAGCTTAGCGGGGGCCAATTACAATGAGCAGTTCTTC. Translated, it gives CASSLAGANYNEQFF.

The chain combines TRBV11-1 with TRBJ2-5, with TRBD2 matching over 12 bases. Germline CDR1 is SGHAT and CDR2 is FQDESV (reference sequence). The CDR3 totals 15 residues. Unmatched junction bases numbered 2, after V lost 3 bases and J lost 3 bases. CDR3 DNA sequence: TGTGCCAGCAGCTTTAGGACTAGCGGGGAAGAGACCCAGTACTTC. It encodes CASSFRTSGEETQYF.

The chain has TRBV2 and TRBJ2-2, with 15 positions matching TRBD2. CDR3 length: 17 residues. Losses at the gene ends were 7 bases for V and 6 bases for J; bases not matched to a gene: 9. CDR1 SNHLY and CDR2 FYNNEI come from the germline V gene. DNA for the CDR3: TGTGCCAGCAATGAGGGACTAGCGGGGGGACACGCCGGGGAGCTGTTTTTT. It translates to CASNEGLAGGHAGELFF.

This clone appeared a few times. This chain uses TRBV7-9 with TRBJ1-1; a weak D match, TRBD1 (5 bases). V lost 6 bases and J lost 2, with 10 bases in between. The CDR3 runs 13 residues. Germline CDR1 is SEHNR and CDR2 is FQNEAQ (reference sequence). CDR3: CASSFDSNTEAFF. CDR3 nucleotide sequence: TGTGCCAGCAGTTTTGACAGTAACACTGAAGCTTTCTTT. Combining the CDR3 with reference TRBV7-9 and TRBJ1-1 gives the whole variable domain DTGVSQNPRHKITKRGQNVTFRCDPISEHNRLYWYRQTLGQGPEFLTYFQNEAQLEKSRLLSDRFSAERPKGSFSTLEIQRTEQGDSAMYLCASSFDSNTEAFFGQGTRLTVV.

This clone is a singleton in its sample. This chain joins TRBV6-2 or TRBV6-3 and TRBJ1-2; D uncertain. Trimming took off 5 bases at V and 5 bases at J, with 6 bases between the two ends. This CDR3 spans 11 amino acids. CDR1 is MNHEY, CDR2 SVGEGT, per germline. The CDR3 loop reads CASSRTYGYTF. CDR3 bases: TGTGCCAGCAGTCGAACTTATGGCTACACCTTC.

The rearrangement joins TRBV7-2 to TRBJ2-1, with D hard to call. CDR1 SGHTA and CDR2 FQGNSA come from the germline V gene. The CDR3 runs 14 residues. Between the trimmed V and J ends, which lost 3 bases and 4 bases, there was a span of 10 bases. This chain's CDR3 is CASSFLTDYNEQFF. In DNA form, the CDR3 reads TGTGCCAGCAGCTTTCTTACAGATTACAATGAGCAGTTCTTC.

The rearrangement joins TRBV4-3 to TRBJ2-5; TRBD1 matches at 10 bases. The CDR3 runs 14 residues. Germline trimming cut 4 bases from V and 1 base from J; bases unmatched to any gene: 0. CDR1 and CDR2 (germline): LGHNA, YSLEER. In DNA form, the CDR3 reads TGCGCCAGCAGCCGGACAGGGGGCCAAGAGACCCAGTACTTC. This translates into CASSRTGGQETQYF.

The chain combines TRBV19 with TRBJ2-7; D is uncertain. The CDR3 runs to 15 residues. Germline CDR1 is LNHDA and CDR2 is SQIVND (reference sequence). The ends were cut back, 5 bases at V and 3 bases at J, with 17 bases in the middle. The CDR3 region is CASSPEQSSYYEQYF. The DNA for the CDR3 is TGTGCCAGTAGTCCTGAACAGTCATCATACTACGAGCAGTACTTC.

The V and J genes are TRBV10-3 and TRBJ1-1, with TRBD1 identical over 8 bases. CDR1 and CDR2 from the germline V gene are ENHRY and SYGVKD. CDR3 size: 14 residues. J was trimmed by 3 bases and V by 6 bases; bases with no gene match: 6. The chain's CDR3 is CAISQTGEDTEAFF. CDR3 DNA: TGTGCCATCAGCCAGACAGGGGAGGACACTGAAGCTTTCTTT.

This clone came up once. This rearrangement joins TRBV11-3 to TRBJ2-1; D might be TRBD2 (5 bases). The CDR3 is 16 amino acids. Germline V gene lookup returns CDR1 SGHNT and CDR2 YENEEA. The ends were cut back, 1 base at V and 0 bases at J, with 10 bases in the middle. This CDR3 reads CASSLVGVSSYNEQFF. Written as DNA, the CDR3 is TGTGCCAGCAGCTTAGTCGGGGTAAGCTCCTACAATGAGCAGTTCTTC.

This chain joins TRBV6-4 and TRBJ2-1; D perhaps matches TRBD2 (5 bases). Germline CDR1 reads MRHNA; CDR2 reads SNTAGT. V was shortened by 1 base and J by 9 bases, with 13 bases between the two germline ends. The CDR3 has 14 amino acids. The CDR3 sequence is CASSDWAGMGEQFF. CDR3 DNA: TGTGCCAGCAGTGACTGGGCCGGGATGGGTGAGCAGTTCTTC.

The chain has TRBV24-1 and TRBJ2-2; 8 bases align to TRBD1. This CDR3 has 13 residues. Germline assignment: CDR1 KGHDR and CDR2 SFDVKD. With 7 bases clipped from V and 6 bases from J, the junction kept 3 bases outside the gene matches. The CDR3 DNA reads as TGTGCCACCAGGGCGGACAGGGCCGGGGAGCTGTTTTTT. Encoded protein: CATRADRAGELFF.

CDR3 protein: CALKQGVLPYGYTF. DNA for the CDR3: TGTGCCCTAAAACAGGGAGTCCTCCCCTATGGCTACACCTTC. The chain uses TRBV24-1 and TRBJ1-2; D may be TRBD1 (6 bases). The CDR3 spans 14 residues. Per germline, CDR1 KGHDR and CDR2 SFDVKD. V was trimmed by 12 bases and J by 4 bases, leaving 20 bases between them.

The genes are TRBV15 and TRBJ1-5; no definite D call. Deletions cut 1 base from V and 6 bases from J, with 10 bases between. This CDR3 has 14 amino acids. In germline, CDR1 is LNHNV, CDR2 YYDKDF (reference sequence). DNA for the CDR3: TGTGCCACCAGCAGAGGAGGTGCCGGTCAGCCCCAGCATTTT. The encoded protein is CATSRGGAGQPQHF. Looking up the rest from reference TRBV15 and TRBJ1-5 gives the full variable domain: DAMVIQNPRYQVTQFGKPVTLSCSQTLNHNVMYWYQQKSSQAPKLLFHYYDKDFNNEADTPDNFQSRRPNTSFCFLDIRSPGLGDTAMYLCATSRGGAGQPQHFGDGTRLSIL.

The chain combines TRBV10-3 with TRBJ1-6, with unresolved D. Trimming stripped 0 bases from V and 6 bases from J, with 12 bases between. Germline V gives CDR1 ENHRY, CDR2 SYGVKD. The CDR3 totals 16 residues. This CDR3 is CAISESRPEVNSPLHF. The DNA for the CDR3 is TGTGCCATCAGTGAGTCCAGGCCGGAGGTTAATTCACCCCTCCACTTT.

V gene TRBV28 combines with J gene TRBJ1-1; weak D call: TRBD1 (6 bases). Trimming took 1 base from V and 3 from J, leaving 24 bases between them. CDR3 length: 19 amino acids. Germline V gives CDR1 MDHEN, CDR2 SYDVKM. The CDR3 loop reads CASSLSTYPFRGGDTEAFF. In nucleotides, the CDR3 is TGTGCCAGCAGTTTATCCACATACCCCTTTAGGGGGGGGGACACTGAAGCTTTCTTT. The full variable domain, completed using reference TRBV28 and TRBJ1-1, is DVKVTQSSRYLVKRTGEKVFLECVQDMDHENMFWYRQDPGLGLRLIYFSYDVKMKEKGDIPEGYSVSREKKERFSLILESASTNQTSMYLCASSLSTYPFRGGDTEAFFGQGTRLTVV.

In its sample, this clone was seen a few times. This rearrangement joins TRBV21-1 to TRBJ2-4; the table's D gene call, TRBD2, was not cross checked with the DNA. TRBV21-1 is a pseudogene segment. This CDR3 contains 14 residues. The CDR3 DNA reads as TGTGCCAGGACTGTTCGGGTAGCCAAAAACATTCAGTACTTC. This encodes CARTVRVAKNIQYF.

The chain recombines TRBV6-5 with TRBJ2-1, with TRBD2 identical over 7 bases. The CDR3 is 13 residues long. Germline loops: CDR1 MNHEY, CDR2 SVGAGI. V lost 8 bases to trimming and J lost 4 bases; unmatched junction nucleotides: 5. The CDR3 region is CASGGDVYNEQFF. The CDR3 DNA reads TGTGCCAGCGGGGGGGATGTTTACAATGAGCAGTTCTTC.

The chain uses TRBV7-3 and TRBJ2-1, with D perhaps matching TRBD1 (6 bases). CDR1 is SGHTA and CDR2 is FQGTGA in the germline V gene. This CDR3 has 14 residues. The V end was cut by 5 bases, the J end by 8 bases, with 16 bases between. This CDR3 is CASSINRVPDEQFF. DNA of the CDR3: TGTGCCAGCAGCATTAACAGGGTCCCAGATGAGCAGTTCTTC.

The chain links TRBV2 to TRBJ1-2; TRBD1 matches 7 bases. V lost 6 bases, J lost 7 bases, and 14 bases stayed unmatched. The CDR3 is 15 residues long. Germline lookup yields CDR1 SNHLY and CDR2 FYNNEI. The CDR3 DNA reads as TGTGCCAGCAGCAACCTTCGGACAGGAGATATTGGCTACACCTTC. Protein sequence: CASSNLRTGDIGYTF.

The chain is built from TRBV6-5 and TRBJ1-6, with 7 bases identical to TRBD1. Per germline, CDR1 MNHEY and CDR2 SVGAGI. The CDR3 runs to 15 residues. J lost 7 bases, V lost 6 bases, and 9 bases had no gene match. The CDR3 sequence: CASRKRQGPNSPLHF. The CDR3 region has the DNA TGTGCCAGCAGAAAGAGACAGGGTCCGAATTCACCCCTCCACTTT.

With respect to this clone: Other DNA sequences in the sample encode the same CDR3. The chain couples TRBV20-1 to TRBJ1-1, with D unresolved. The CDR3 length is 11 residues. The germline V gene has CDR1 DFQATT and CDR2 SNEGSKA (reference sequence). The V end lost 6 bases, the J end lost 4 bases, and 9 bases lay between the germline ends. The CDR3 loop reads CSASFLTEAFF. In DNA, the CDR3 is TGCAGTGCGTCCTTTCTCACTGAAGCTTTCTTT.

This chain connects TRBV7-5 to TRBJ2-5; the table names TRBD1, a call not compared with the DNA. TRBV7-5 is labeled a pseudogene. The CDR3 has 15 amino acids. In nucleotides, the CDR3 is TGTGCCAGAAGTTCAGGACAGGGGGCGGAAGAGACCCAGTACTTC. As protein: CARSSGQGAEETQYF.